This entry describes one TCR beta chain. No antigen is known for it. This entry is derived from a study of PD-1 blockade in classical Hodgkin lymphoma. Study as a whole: Intravenous nivolumab at 3 mg/kg was given to patients every 2 weeks. Regarding the study as a whole: Relapsed/refractory patients reportedly had lower baseline diversity than newly diagnosed patients. Whereas CD4+ TCR diversity had risen significantly by C4D1, CD8+ TCR diversity had not. Those achieving complete response showed baseline diversity like newly diagnosed patients.

Time point in this sample: cycle 4 day 1 (C4D1), after less than 7 weeks of nivolumab. All the patients suffered relapse after autologous stem cell transplantation, and brentuximab vedotin exposure differed. The CDR3 loop spans 16 amino acids. The V end was cut by 4 bases, the J end by 2 bases, with 18 bases between. Germline V lookup: CDR1 MNHNY, CDR2 SVGAGI (reference sequence). Here immunoSEQ multiplex PCR was the method, and the copy in TCRdb shows in-frame clones only, minus some. The table lists approximately 26,000 clones, about 82% of them singletons. This material consisted of peripheral blood mononuclear cells (PBMCs), taken before the fourth cycle of nivolumab. The V call is TRBV6-6, the J call TRBJ2-7; D gene unclear. The clonotype originates from a human donor with classical Hodgkin lymphoma. CDR3 residues: CASSSPSAKSTYEQYF. In DNA, the CDR3 is TGTGCCAGCAGTTCCCCCAGCGCCAAATCAACCTACGAGCAGTACTTC.